One sample yielded the 13 T cell receptor beta chains listed below, sequenced in a study of blood T cell repertoires in COVID-19. Produced via immunoSEQ multiplex PCR; TCRdb's table is partial and in-frame only. Of hundreds of thousands of clones in the sample, about 87% were seen once. The sample taken for sequencing was peripheral blood. The receptors were sampled from a man aged 60 to 69 with acute or convalescent COVID-19.

The chain has TRBV29-1 and TRBJ2-5; TRBD2 is a possible D gene (5 bases). The germline CDR1 and CDR2 sequences are SQVTM and ANQGSEA. The CDR3 runs to 12 residues. The V end lost 4 bases, the J end lost 2 bases, and 8 bases lay between the germline ends. The chain's CDR3 is CSVASGQETQYF. CDR3 DNA sequence: TGCAGCGTTGCAAGCGGACAAGAGACCCAGTACTTC.

The rearrangement links TRBV28 to TRBJ1-6; D call uncertain. The CDR3 has 19 amino acids. Germline V gene data show CDR1 as MDHEN and CDR2 as SYDVKM. Trimming took 6 bases from V and 0 from J, leaving 21 bases between them. The CDR3 coding sequence is TGTGCCAGCAGACTACCCGCCGTGAGGCTGAGCTCCTATAATTCACCCCTCCACTTT. Its translation is CASRLPAVRLSSYNSPLHF. The whole variable domain, filled in from reference TRBV28 and TRBJ1-6, reads DVKVTQSSRYLVKRTGEKVFLECVQDMDHENMFWYRQDPGLGLRLIYFSYDVKMKEKGDIPEGYSVSREKKERFSLILESASTNQTSMYLCASRLPAVRLSSYNSPLHFGNGTRLTVT.

The rearrangement links TRBV27 to TRBJ1-1; 7 positions agree with TRBD1. CDR1 MNHEY and CDR2 SMNVEV come from the germline V gene (reference sequence). V trimming: 4 bases; J trimming: 0 bases; junction bases outside the gene matches: 11. This CDR3 is 17 amino acids long. This chain's CDR3 is CASSYTSRGSLNTEAFF. The CDR3 region has the DNA TGTGCCAGCAGTTACACCTCCAGGGGGTCCTTGAACACTGAAGCTTTCTTT.

J is TRBJ1-1 and V is TRBV6-4, with D maybe TRBD1 (6 bases). V was trimmed by 6 bases and J by 2 bases, leaving 13 bases between them. CDR1 is MRHNA, CDR2 SNTAGT, per germline. The CDR3 totals 14 residues. CDR3 loop: CASSRGQGNTEAFF. CDR3 sequence (DNA): TGTGCCAGCAGCAGGGGCCAGGGTAACACTGAAGCTTTCTTT.

This sequence joins TRBV9 and TRBJ2-5; 8 bases line up with TRBD1. The V and J ends lost 0 bases and 3 bases, in that order; junction bases with no gene match: 4. This CDR3 contains 15 residues. Germline V gene data show CDR1 as SGDLS and CDR2 as YYNGEE. The CDR3 region is CASSVGGQDEETQYF. CDR3 DNA sequence: TGTGCCAGCAGCGTAGGGGGACAGGACGAAGAGACCCAGTACTTC.

The chain carries TRBV4-2 and TRBJ2-7; 8 bases agree with TRBD1. V lost 5 bases, J lost 6 bases, and 12 bases stayed unmatched. The germline V gene has CDR1 LGHNA and CDR2 YNFKEQ. The CDR3 extends over 15 amino acids. The CDR3 loop is CASSERGQGYFEQYF. CDR3 sequence (DNA): TGTGCCAGCAGCGAACGAGGACAGGGTTACTTCGAGCAGTACTTC.

This chain links TRBV4-3 with TRBJ1-2, with a possible D match to TRBD1 (5 bases). This CDR3 region has 16 residues. V was pared by 0 bases and J by 8 bases, with 19 bases between. Germline CDR1 is LGHNA and CDR2 is YSLEER. The CDR3 sequence is CASSQDWVRESHGYTF. The CDR3 coding sequence is TGCGCCAGCAGCCAAGATTGGGTCAGGGAATCGCACGGCTACACCTTC.

The rearrangement uses TRBV7-3 and TRBJ2-1; 8 bases are shared with TRBD2. Germline assignment: CDR1 SGHTA and CDR2 FQGTGA. The CDR3 is 15 residues long. J gave up 6 bases and V 1 base, and 5 bases lay outside the gene matches. The CDR3 sequence: CASSLMAGGPNEQFF. In DNA, the CDR3 is TGTGCCAGCAGCTTAATGGCGGGGGGACCCAATGAGCAGTTCTTC.

A few counts support this clone. As DNA, the CDR3 is TGTGCCAGCAGCCCACAGGAGTCTGCGCAGTATTTT. Its translation: CASSPQESAQYF. The chain combines TRBV7-2 with TRBJ2-3; maybe TRBD1 (5 bases). V lost 5 bases and J lost 10, with 13 bases in between. CDR1 and CDR2 (germline): SGHTA, FQGNSA. There are 12 residues in the CDR3.

This chain joins TRBV6-8 and TRBJ2-5, with 7 bases matching TRBD1. CDR1 is MNHGY, CDR2 SAAAGT, per germline. Trimming cost V 2 bases and J 3 bases; bases outside gene matches: 3. CDR3 length: 14 residues. The CDR3 DNA is TGTGCCAGCAGTTACGAAGACAGGGAAGAGACCCAGTACTTC. Protein product: CASSYEDREETQYF.

Points on this clone: Its ends do not fully match the called genes, so a read error is possible. V usage is TRBV5-1 and J usage is TRBJ1-5; D possibly corresponds to TRBD1 (5 bases). Germline V gives CDR1 SGHRS, CDR2 YFSETQ. This CDR3 comprises 15 residues. The CDR3 DNA follows: TGCCCCAGCAGCTTGGGGGGGGGAAGCAATCAGCCCCAGCATTTT. Translation: CPSSLGGGSNQPQHF. Drawing the rest from reference TRBV5-1 and TRBJ1-5, the complete variable domain is KAGVTQTPRYLIKTRGQQVTLSCSPISGHRSVSWYQQTPGQGLQFLFEYFSETQRNKGNFPGRFSGRQFSNSRSEMNVSTLELGDSALYLCPSSLGGGSNQPQHFGDGTRLSIL.

This CDR3 is CASGLSGGSNQPQHF. CDR3 nucleotide sequence: TGTGCTAGTGGTTTGAGCGGCGGTTCCAATCAGCCCCAGCATTTT. The chain links TRBV12-5 to TRBJ1-5, with D hard to call. The V end was cut by 2 bases, the J end by 3 bases, with 11 bases between. CDR1 and CDR2 from the germline V gene are LGHNT and FRNRAP. The CDR3 contains 15 residues.

The chain employs TRBV10-2 and TRBJ1-6; 8 bases align to TRBD1. Germline V lookup: CDR1 WSHSY, CDR2 SAAADI. With V trimmed by 7 bases and J by 8 bases, 10 bases remained unmatched. The CDR3 runs to 15 residues. Written as DNA, the CDR3 is TGCGCCAGCAAAAAGACAGGGGAGATGCATTCACCCCTCCACTTT. This translates into CASKKTGEMHSPLHF.